These T cell receptor beta chains were read from a single sample in a study of molecular identifiers for immune sequencing clone quantification. In TCRdb, the PCR reads were re-called with MiXCR into one record per CDR3 protein. The sample has hundreds of thousands of distinct CDR3 sequences, about 20% seen once. The sequencing input was naive CD8+ T cells from blood, with Jurkat cell RNA spiked in. These receptors originate from a human donor in good health. Some libraries in this study had Jurkat cell RNA spiked in. CDR3s include the opening cysteine and the closing phenylalanine or tryptophan. D genes are given only for firm matches. Clone size appears in some rows only: once, few, many, or a class for an expanded clone.

j_call clone_size v_call d_call cdr3_length cdr3_aa cdr3_nt
TRBJ2-1 many TRBV27 - 12 CASSPAYNEQFF TGTGCCAGCAGTCCCGCCTACAATGAGCAGTTCTTC
TRBJ2-7 many TRBV9 TRBD1 16 CASSASGTEHHYEQYF TGTGCCAGCAGCGCTTCCGGGACAGAACACCACTACGAGCAGTACTTC
TRBJ2-7 many TRBV7-9 - 13 CASSLADLTEQYF TGTGCCAGCAGCTTAGCGGACCTTACCGAGCAGTACTTC
TRBJ2-1 - TRBV19 - 14 CASSVGVSYNEQFF TGTGCCAGTAGTGTCGGGGTTTCCTACAATGAGCAGTTCTTC
TRBJ1-4 once TRBV11-2 - 12 CATRGFSEKLYF TGTGCCACCCGGGGGTTTTCGGAAAAACTGTATTTT
TRBJ2-2 many TRBV20-1 TRBD2 18 CSATSLGLAGSPTGELFF TGCAGTGCTACTAGCCTCGGACTAGCGGGATCCCCCACCGGGGAGCTGTTTTTT
TRBJ2-3 - TRBV28 - 13 CASGRGRRDTQYF TGTGCCAGCGGTCGGGGGCGCCGGGATACGCAGTATTTT
TRBJ2-6 - TRBV27 TRBD1 15 CASSIGGGGANVLTF TGTGCCAGCAGTATAGGGGGCGGTGGGGCCAACGTCCTGACTTTC
TRBJ2-1 few TRBV6-2/TRBV6-3 - 16 CASRPLGTGTYNEQFF TGTGCCAGCAGACCCTTAGGTACCGGGACTTACAATGAGCAGTTCTTC
TRBJ2-1 many TRBV12-3/TRBV12-4 TRBD2 13 CAASQGGYNEQFF TGTGCCGCTAGCCAGGGAGGGTACAATGAGCAGTTCTTC
TRBJ2-5 many TRBV20-1 TRBD2 15 CSAGLAGEGEETQYF TGCAGTGCTGGATTAGCGGGAGAAGGGGAAGAGACCCAGTACTTC
TRBJ1-5 many TRBV30 TRBD1 15 CAWSVRQGSGQPQHF TGTGCCTGGAGTGTTCGACAGGGAAGCGGTCAGCCCCAGCATTTT
TRBJ1-2 - TRBV10-1 - 14 CASRPGAWSDGYTF TGCGCCAGCAGACCGGGAGCCTGGTCGGACGGCTACACCTTC
TRBJ2-7 - TRBV20-1 - 15 CSARMPHPRKYEQYF TGCAGTGCTAGGATGCCACATCCAAGAAAATACGAGCAGTACTTC
TRBJ2-5 - TRBV5-6 TRBD2 17 CASSLAPSGGLQETQYF TGTGCCAGCAGCTTGGCGCCTAGCGGGGGGCTGCAAGAGACCCAGTACTTC
TRBJ2-3 many TRBV30 - 16 CAWSVQKHRTTDTQYF TGTGCCTGGAGTGTACAAAAACACCGAACCACAGATACGCAGTATTTT
TRBJ1-4 - TRBV4-3 TRBD1 15 CASSQDGQGGEKLFF TGCGCCAGCAGCCAAGATGGGCAGGGGGGCGAAAAACTGTTTTTT
TRBJ2-7 - TRBV30 TRBD1 13 CAWSVQGASEQYF TGTGCCTGGAGTGTACAGGGGGCGAGCGAGCAGTACTTC
TRBJ1-1 few TRBV5-6 - 14 CASNRGTSNTEAFF TGTGCCAGCAACAGAGGGACATCGAACACTGAAGCTTTCTTT
TRBJ2-1 many TRBV4-3 TRBD2 15 CASSHRLAAFNEQFF TGCGCCAGCAGCCATAGACTAGCGGCCTTCAATGAGCAGTTCTTC
TRBJ2-6 many TRBV5-1 - 20 CASSPLLLTGPRSGANVLTF TGCGCCAGCAGCCCGCTACTTCTTACCGGACCGCGCTCTGGGGCCAACGTCCTGACTTTC
TRBJ1-3 many TRBV2 - 16 CASSDQGGASINTIYF TGTGCCAGCAGTGACCAGGGAGGGGCTTCTATAAACACCATATATTTT
TRBJ1-5 - TRBV20-1 - 14 CSAHVLGLNQPQHF TGCAGTGCCCACGTCCTCGGCCTCAATCAGCCCCAGCATTTT
TRBJ2-5 - TRBV20-1 TRBD2 15 CSARDWREGRETQYF TGCAGTGCTAGAGATTGGCGGGAGGGCCGCGAGACCCAGTACTTC
TRBJ2-7 - TRBV7-9 - 14 CASSPVIRPYEQYF TGTGCCAGCAGCCCAGTTATTCGTCCATACGAGCAGTACTTC
TRBJ2-5 - TRBV7-9 TRBD2 15 CASSSGTTWEETQYF TGTGCCAGCAGCTCTGGGACTACCTGGGAAGAGACCCAGTACTTC
TRBJ1-5 many TRBV4-1 - 15 CASSQAFSSNQPQHF TGCGCCAGCAGCCAAGCCTTCTCAAGCAATCAGCCCCAGCATTTT
TRBJ2-3 many TRBV2 TRBD2 13 CASRSGRTDTQYF TGTGCCAGCAGGAGCGGGAGAACAGATACGCAGTATTTT
TRBJ1-1 many TRBV19 - 13 CATTAGGITEAFF TGTGCCACCACGGCGGGCGGCATCACTGAAGCTTTCTTT
TRBJ2-2 many TRBV12-3/TRBV12-4 - 15 CASSFFQSNTGELFF TGTGCCAGCAGTTTTTTTCAGTCGAACACCGGGGAGCTGTTTTTT
TRBJ1-1 many TRBV4-1 - 15 CASSPREEANTEAFF TGCGCCAGCAGCCCCCGAGAGGAGGCAAACACTGAAGCTTTCTTT
TRBJ1-1 many TRBV4-1 - 14 CASRGGRGNTEAFF TGCGCCAGCAGGGGGGGGAGAGGGAACACTGAAGCTTTCTTT
TRBJ1-1 many TRBV7-8 - 13 CASSPALGTEAFF TGTGCCAGCAGCCCAGCCCTGGGCACTGAAGCTTTCTTT
TRBJ1-5 many TRBV6-5 - 15 CASSYGQGSNQPQHF TGTGCCAGCAGTTACGGGCAGGGAAGCAATCAGCCCCAGCATTTT
TRBJ2-7 many TRBV2 TRBD2 17 CASSEERQLAGVHEQYF TGTGCCAGCAGTGAGGAGCGCCAGCTAGCGGGAGTCCACGAGCAGTACTTC
TRBJ2-5 many TRBV29-1 - 13 CSVHGVYQETQYF TGCAGCGTCCACGGGGTGTACCAAGAGACCCAGTACTTC
TRBJ2-1 - TRBV11-2 TRBD2 12 CASGPSGDLQFF TGTGCCAGCGGCCCGAGCGGGGATCTCCAGTTCTTC
TRBJ1-5 many TRBV27 - 14 CASSFEGPHQPQHF TGTGCCAGCAGTTTTGAGGGTCCGCATCAGCCCCAGCATTTT
TRBJ1-3 many TRBV7-2 TRBD1 16 CASSLAFPGGDRTIYF TGTGCCAGCAGCTTAGCGTTCCCAGGGGGCGATCGGACCATATATTTT
TRBJ2-7 - TRBV27 TRBD2 15 CASSLVASGSLEQYF TGTGCCAGCAGTTTGGTGGCTAGCGGGAGTCTCGAGCAGTACTTC
TRBJ2-1 many TRBV7-3 TRBD2 17 CASSPLGGEMTYNEQFF TGTGCCAGCAGCCCCCTCGGGGGGGAAATGACCTACAATGAGCAGTTCTTC
TRBJ2-3 - TRBV12-3/TRBV12-4 - 16 CATSPWGQGRADTQYF TGTGCCACCTCTCCCTGGGGGCAGGGGCGCGCAGATACGCAGTATTTT
TRBJ1-2 few TRBV24-1 - 12 CATSGTGFGYTF TGTGCCACCAGTGGTACAGGGTTTGGCTACACCTTC
TRBJ2-7 - TRBV28 TRBD1 15 CASSYGTVDSYEQYF TGTGCCAGCAGTTACGGGACAGTCGACTCCTACGAGCAGTACTTC
TRBJ2-3 - TRBV4-1 TRBD1 16 CANSHPGQGASDTQYF TGCGCCAACAGCCACCCGGGACAGGGGGCTTCAGATACGCAGTATTTT
TRBJ1-2 many TRBV3-1 - 16 CASSPERGDFNYGYTF TGTGCCAGCAGCCCGGAGCGGGGGGATTTTAACTATGGCTACACCTTC
TRBJ2-2 - TRBV10-3 TRBD1 15 CAIGRTGGIAGELFF TGTGCCATCGGACGGACAGGGGGCATCGCCGGGGAGCTGTTTTTT
TRBJ2-7 many TRBV19 - 14 CATSGGQEWYEQYF TGTGCCACCTCAGGCGGCCAGGAGTGGTACGAGCAGTACTTC
TRBJ2-7 few TRBV6-2/TRBV6-3 TRBD1 14 CASRNGDSSYEQYF TGTGCCAGCAGAAACGGGGACAGCTCCTACGAGCAGTACTTC
TRBJ1-6 many TRBV12-3/TRBV12-4 TRBD1 16 CASSLAVRGFDSPLHF TGTGCCAGCAGTTTAGCAGTCAGGGGGTTTGATTCACCCCTCCACTTT
TRBJ1-1 many TRBV13 - 17 CASSSHRRGGMNTEAFF TGTGCCAGCAGCTCCCATAGGAGGGGCGGAATGAACACTGAAGCTTTCTTT
TRBJ2-5 many TRBV9 - 14 CASSVGGAQETQYF TGTGCCAGCAGCGTAGGAGGGGCCCAAGAGACCCAGTACTTC